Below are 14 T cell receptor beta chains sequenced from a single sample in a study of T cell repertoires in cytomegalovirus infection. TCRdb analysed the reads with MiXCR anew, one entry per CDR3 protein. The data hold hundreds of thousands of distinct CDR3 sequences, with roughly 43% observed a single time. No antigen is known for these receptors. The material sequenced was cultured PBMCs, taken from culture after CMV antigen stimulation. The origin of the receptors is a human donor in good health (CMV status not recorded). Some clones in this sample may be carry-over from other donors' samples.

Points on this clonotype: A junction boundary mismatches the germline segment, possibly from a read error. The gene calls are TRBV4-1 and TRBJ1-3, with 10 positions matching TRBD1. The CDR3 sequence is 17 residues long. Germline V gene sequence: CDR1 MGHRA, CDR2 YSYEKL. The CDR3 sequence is CASSQMGQGRSGNTIYF. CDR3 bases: TGTGCCAGCAGCCAGATGGGACAGGGGAGATCTGGAAACACCATATATTTT.

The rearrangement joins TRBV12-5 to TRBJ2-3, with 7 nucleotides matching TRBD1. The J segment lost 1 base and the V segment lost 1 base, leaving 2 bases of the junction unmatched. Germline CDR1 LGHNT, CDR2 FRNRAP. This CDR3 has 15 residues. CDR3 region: CASGLGTGRTDTQYF. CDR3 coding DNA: TGTGCTAGTGGTTTGGGGACAGGCCGCACAGATACGCAGTATTTT.

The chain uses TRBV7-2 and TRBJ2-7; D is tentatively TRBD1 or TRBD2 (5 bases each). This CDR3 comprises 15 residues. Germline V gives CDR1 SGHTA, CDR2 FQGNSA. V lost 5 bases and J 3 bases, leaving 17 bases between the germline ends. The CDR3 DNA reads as TGTGCCAGCAGCCCCGCCGGGGCGAATAACTACGAGCAGTACTTC. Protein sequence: CASSPAGANNYEQYF.

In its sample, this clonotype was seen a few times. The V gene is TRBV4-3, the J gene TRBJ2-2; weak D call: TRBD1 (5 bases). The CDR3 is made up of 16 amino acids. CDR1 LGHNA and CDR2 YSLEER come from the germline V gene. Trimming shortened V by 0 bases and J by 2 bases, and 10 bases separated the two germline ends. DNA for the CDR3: TGCGCCAGCAGCCAAGAATTGTGGACAAACACCGGGGAGCTGTTTTTT. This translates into CASSQELWTNTGELFF.

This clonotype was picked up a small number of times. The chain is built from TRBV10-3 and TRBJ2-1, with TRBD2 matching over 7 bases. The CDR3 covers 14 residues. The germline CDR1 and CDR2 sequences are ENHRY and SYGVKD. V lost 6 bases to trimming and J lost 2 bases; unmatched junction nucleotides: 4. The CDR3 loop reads CAIREGGPYNEQFF. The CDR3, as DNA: TGTGCCATCAGGGAGGGAGGGCCCTACAATGAGCAGTTCTTC.

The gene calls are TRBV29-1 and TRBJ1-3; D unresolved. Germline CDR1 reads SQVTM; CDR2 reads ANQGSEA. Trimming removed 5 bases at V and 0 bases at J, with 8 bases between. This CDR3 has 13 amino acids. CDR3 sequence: CSVRIASGNTIYF. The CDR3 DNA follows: TGCAGCGTTCGGATAGCCTCTGGAAACACCATATATTTT.

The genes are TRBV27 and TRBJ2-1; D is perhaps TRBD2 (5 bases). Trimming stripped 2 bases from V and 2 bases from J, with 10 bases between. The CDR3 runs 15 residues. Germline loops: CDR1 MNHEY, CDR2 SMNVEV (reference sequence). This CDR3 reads CASSLTVGAYNEQFF. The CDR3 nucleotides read TGTGCCAGCAGTTTAACCGTCGGGGCCTACAATGAGCAGTTCTTC.

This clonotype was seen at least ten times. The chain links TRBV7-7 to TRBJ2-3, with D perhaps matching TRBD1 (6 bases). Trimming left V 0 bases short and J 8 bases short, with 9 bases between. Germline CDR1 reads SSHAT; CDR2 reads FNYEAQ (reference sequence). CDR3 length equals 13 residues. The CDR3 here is CASSLALGGTQYF. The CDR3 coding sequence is TGTGCCAGCAGCTTAGCGCTAGGGGGTACGCAGTATTTT.

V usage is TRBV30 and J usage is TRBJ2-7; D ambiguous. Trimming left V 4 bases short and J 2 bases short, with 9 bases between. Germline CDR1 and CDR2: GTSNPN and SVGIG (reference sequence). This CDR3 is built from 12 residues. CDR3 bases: TGTGCCTGGATCCCTGGCACCTACGAGCAGTACTTC. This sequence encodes CAWIPGTYEQYF.

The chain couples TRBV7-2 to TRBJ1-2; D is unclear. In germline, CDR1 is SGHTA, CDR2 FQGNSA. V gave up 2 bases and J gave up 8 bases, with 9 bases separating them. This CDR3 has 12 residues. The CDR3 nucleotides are TGTGCCAGCAGCTTATCTAGGGTGGGCTACACCTTC. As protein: CASSLSRVGYTF.

Here the CDR3 DNA reads TGTGCCAGCAGCGGTACAGGGGGGAGTTACAATGAGCAGTTCTTC. It translates to CASSGTGGSYNEQFF. The chain carries TRBV2 and TRBJ2-1; TRBD1 matches at 8 bases. The germline V gene has CDR1 SNHLY and CDR2 FYNNEI. This CDR3 is 15 amino acids long. J gave up 4 bases and V 6 bases, and 8 bases lay outside the gene matches.

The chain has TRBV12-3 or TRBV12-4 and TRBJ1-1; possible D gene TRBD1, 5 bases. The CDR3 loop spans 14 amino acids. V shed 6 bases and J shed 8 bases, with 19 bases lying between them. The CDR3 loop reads CASSRGGGPREAFF. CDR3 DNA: TGTGCCAGCAGCCGCGGGGGAGGACCTCGAGAAGCTTTCTTT.

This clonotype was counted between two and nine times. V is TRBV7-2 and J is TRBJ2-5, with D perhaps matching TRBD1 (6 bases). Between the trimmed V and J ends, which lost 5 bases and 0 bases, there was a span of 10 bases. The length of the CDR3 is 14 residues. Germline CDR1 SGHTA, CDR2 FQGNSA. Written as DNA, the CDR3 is TGTGCCAGCAGCACCGACAGGTACCAAGAGACCCAGTACTTC. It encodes CASSTDRYQETQYF.

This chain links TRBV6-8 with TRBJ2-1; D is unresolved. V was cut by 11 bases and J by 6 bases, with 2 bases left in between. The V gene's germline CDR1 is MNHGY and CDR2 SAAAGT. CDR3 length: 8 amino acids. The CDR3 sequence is CARNEQFF. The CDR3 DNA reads TGTGCCCGCAATGAGCAGTTCTTC.